A single sample gave rise to the 7 T cell receptor beta chains below, sequenced in a study of blood T cell repertoires in COVID-19. Data came from immunoSEQ multiplex PCR; TCRdb stores just in-frame clones and leaves some out. The table records 300,000 to 450,000 clones, 87% of them present only once. Sequenced input: PBMCs or T cells enriched from blood (not recorded which). The receptors here all came from a woman aged 25 to 45 who had recovered from COVID-19.

J is TRBJ1-2 and V is TRBV2; 11 bases line up with TRBD1. Germline CDR1 and CDR2: SNHLY and FYNNEI. CDR3 length: 13 amino acids. V dropped 6 bases and J dropped 7; count of bases not matched to a gene: 4. CDR3 region: CASSGQGASGYTF. Here the CDR3 DNA reads TGTGCCAGCAGCGGACAGGGGGCGTCTGGCTACACCTTC.

CDR3 nucleotide sequence: TGTGCCAGCAGCTATGGGCAGGGGCCTATTCAGCCCCAGCATTTT. Protein product: CASSYGQGPIQPQHF. The V call is TRBV7-9, the J call TRBJ1-5; D is possibly TRBD1 (6 bases). Trimming cost V 4 bases and J 6 bases, with 16 bases left between them. This CDR3 contains 15 residues. Germline-derived CDR1 and CDR2 are SEHNR and FQNEAQ (reference sequence).

In this sample, this clone turned up once. The CDR3 reads CASSLLGGDEKLFF. CDR3 coding DNA: TGTGCCAGCAGCTTATTAGGGGGGGATGAAAAACTGTTTTTT. The J gene is TRBJ1-4, the V gene TRBV5-8; maybe TRBD1 (6 bases). There are 14 residues in the CDR3. V dropped 2 bases and J dropped 6 bases, with 11 bases sitting between them. Germline loops: CDR1 SGHTS, CDR2 YDEGEE.

This clone was seen only once. This chain joins TRBV6-2 or TRBV6-3 and TRBJ2-5, with TRBD1 identical over 8 bases. Trimming at V came to 6 bases and at J to 5 bases, leaving 11 bases not matched to a gene. This CDR3 comprises 15 residues. Germline V gene sequence: CDR1 MNHEY, CDR2 SVGEGT. The CDR3 region is CASSPGQGYTETQYF. In DNA, the CDR3 is TGTGCCAGCAGCCCCGGACAGGGCTACACGGAGACCCAGTACTTC.

The V call is TRBV24-1, the J call TRBJ2-2; 10 nucleotides line up with TRBD2. Germline CDR1 and CDR2: KGHDR and SFDVKD. J gave up 7 bases and V 4 bases, and 11 bases lay outside the gene matches. This CDR3 comprises 17 residues. The CDR3 here is CATSDPGLAGDGGELFF. The CDR3, as DNA: TGTGCCACCAGTGACCCGGGTCTAGCGGGGGATGGCGGGGAGCTGTTTTTT.

The chain recombines TRBV5-1 with TRBJ1-2, with D tentatively TRBD1 (5 bases). The ends were cut back, 3 bases at V and 7 bases at J, with 19 bases in the middle. CDR3 length: 15 residues. The germline V gene encodes CDR1 SGHRS and CDR2 YFSETQ. The CDR3 spells CASSSGRQGGSGYTF. Written as DNA, the CDR3 is TGCGCCAGCAGCTCTGGTAGGCAGGGAGGCTCTGGCTACACCTTC.

The V and J genes are TRBV9 and TRBJ2-1; D is perhaps TRBD2 (7 bases). There are 16 residues in the CDR3. Trimming pared 0 bases from V and 6 bases from J, leaving 16 bases between. CDR1 and CDR2 (germline): SGDLS, YYNGEE. The CDR3 here is CASSVEVGGPINEQFF. Written as DNA, the CDR3 is TGTGCCAGCAGCGTAGAAGTGGGGGGGCCCATCAATGAGCAGTTCTTC.